Following are 23 T cell receptor beta chains from one sample sequenced in a study of blood T cell repertoires in COVID-19. The assay was immunoSEQ multiplex PCR, and TCRdb's table has in-frame clones only and misses some. The sample has approximately 230,000 clones, 87% seen once. What was sequenced was peripheral blood. Every receptor here comes from a man aged 18 to 30 with active or convalescent COVID-19.

This chain connects TRBV6-2 or TRBV6-3 to TRBJ1-5; the match to TRBD1 covers 8 bases. The CDR3 totals 14 residues. Germline loops: CDR1 MNHEY, CDR2 SVGEGT. V shed 7 bases and J 6 bases; nucleotides not matched to a gene: 8. The CDR3 region has the DNA TGTGCCAGCACCCCGATGACAGGGGTTCAGCCCCAGCATTTT. Amino acid sequence: CASTPMTGVQPQHF.

The V and J genes are TRBV27 and TRBJ1-3; 9 bases fit TRBD1. This CDR3 is 14 amino acids long. Per the germline V gene, CDR1 is MNHEY and CDR2 is SMNVEV (reference sequence). V shed 5 bases, J shed 5 bases, and the junction held 4 bases outside the gene matches. The CDR3 DNA follows: TGTGCCAGCAGTCCGGGACAGGGTAGAAACACCATATATTTT. Amino acids: CASSPGQGRNTIYF.

The sample holds a few counts of this clone. The chain carries TRBV6-5 and TRBJ2-7; perhaps TRBD2 as D (6 bases). The length of the CDR3 is 15 residues. Per the germline V gene, CDR1 is MNHEY and CDR2 is SVGAGI. V was shortened by 0 bases and J by 3 bases, with 12 bases between the two germline ends. The CDR3 region is CASSYSGRGFYEQYF. CDR3 DNA: TGTGCCAGCAGTTACTCCGGGCGGGGTTTCTACGAGCAGTACTTC.

This chain links TRBV5-1 with TRBJ1-1, with 10 positions matching TRBD1. The CDR3 extends over 15 amino acids. V was pared by 3 bases and J by 4 bases, with 6 bases of the junction left unmatched. The germline V gene has CDR1 SGHRS and CDR2 YFSETQ. CDR3 nucleotides: TGCGCCAGCAGCTCTCCCTGGACAGGGGGCACTGAAGCTTTCTTT. The encoded protein is CASSSPWTGGTEAFF. The entire variable domain, with the rest obtained from reference TRBV5-1 and TRBJ1-1, is as follows: KAGVTQTPRYLIKTRGQQVTLSCSPISGHRSVSWYQQTPGQGLQFLFEYFSETQRNKGNFPGRFSGRQFSNSRSEMNVSTLELGDSALYLCASSSPWTGGTEAFFGQGTRLTVV.

This chain joins TRBV7-2 and TRBJ1-1, with a possible D match to TRBD1 (6 bases). The CDR3 totals 15 residues. The germline CDR1 and CDR2 sequences are SGHTA and FQGNSA. V shed 0 bases and J shed 0 bases, with 8 bases lying between them. The CDR3 region has the DNA TGTGCCAGCAGCTTAGCGGCAGGGGTGAACACTGAAGCTTTCTTT. As protein: CASSLAAGVNTEAFF.

J is TRBJ2-7 and V is TRBV7-2, with 9 bases that match TRBD2. Germline CDR1 and CDR2: SGHTA and FQGNSA. There are 14 residues in the CDR3. J lost 4 bases, V lost 2 bases, and 3 bases had no gene match. The DNA for the CDR3 is TGTGCCAGCAGCTTAATAGCGGGGGAGTACGAGCAGTACTTC. It translates to CASSLIAGEYEQYF.

This sequence joins TRBV10-3 and TRBJ2-1, with a tentative D call TRBD2 (6 bases). Germline CDR1 ENHRY, CDR2 SYGVKD. The CDR3 is 14 residues long. The V end lost 9 bases, the J end lost 7 bases, and 19 bases lay between the germline ends. The CDR3 sequence: CAMQRSGVGNEQFF. CDR3 in DNA: TGTGCCATGCAACGTTCGGGGGTAGGAAATGAGCAGTTCTTC.

About this clone itself: This sample includes further DNA sequences coding for the same CDR3. V and J are TRBV28 and TRBJ2-7; D may be TRBD2 (6 bases). From germline, CDR1 is MDHEN and CDR2 SYDVKM. The ends were cut back, 1 base at V and 0 bases at J, with 10 bases in the middle. CDR3 length: 15 amino acids. CDR3 protein: CASSLLGGSSYEQYF. CDR3 nucleotides: TGTGCCAGCAGTTTATTGGGAGGTAGCTCCTACGAGCAGTACTTC.

CDR3 DNA: TGTGCCATCAGGGGCGGGGGCGACTACACCTTC. This sequence encodes CAIRGGGDYTF. V usage is TRBV10-3 and J usage is TRBJ1-2, with D tentatively TRBD1 (6 bases). CDR1 and CDR2 (germline): ENHRY, SYGVKD. Trimming took 6 bases from V and 10 from J, leaving 12 bases between them. The CDR3 is 11 amino acids.

The table lists this clone with a few counts. V usage is TRBV29-1 and J usage is TRBJ1-2, with 8 bases identical to TRBD1. Germline trimming cut 6 bases from V and 4 bases from J; bases unmatched to any gene: 4. The germline V gene has CDR1 SQVTM and CDR2 ANQGSEA. CDR3 size: 12 residues. CDR3 amino acids: CSVIGQGYGYTF. The CDR3 DNA follows: TGCAGCGTCATAGGACAGGGCTATGGCTACACCTTC.

The rearrangement links TRBV11-2 to TRBJ2-5, with 8 bases identical to TRBD1. J was trimmed by 2 bases and V by 0 bases; bases with no gene match: 5. The germline V gene has CDR1 SGHAT and CDR2 FQNNGV. This CDR3 comprises 16 residues. The CDR3 here is CASSLDGGTGQETQYF. Here the CDR3 DNA reads TGTGCCAGCAGCTTAGATGGGGGGACAGGACAAGAGACCCAGTACTTC.

J is TRBJ1-4 and V is TRBV7-2; 8 positions agree with TRBD1. V was pared by 3 bases and J by 7 bases, with 4 bases of the junction left unmatched. CDR1 and CDR2 (germline): SGHTA, FQGNSA. CDR3 length: 14 residues. The CDR3 here is CASSFSGTGEKLFF. DNA of the CDR3: TGTGCCAGCAGCTTTTCCGGGACAGGTGAAAAACTGTTTTTT.

As DNA, the CDR3 is TGTGCCAGCAGCCCACCTAGCTCCTACAATGAGCAGTTCTTC. Translation gives CASSPPSSYNEQFF. The chain couples TRBV3-1 (or the pseudogene TRBV3-2) to TRBJ2-1; no firm D call. The V end lost 4 bases, the J end lost 0 bases, and 7 bases lay between the germline ends. This CDR3 is built from 14 residues. Germline CDR1 reads LGHDT; CDR2 reads YNNKEL (reference sequence).

V gene TRBV27 combines with J gene TRBJ2-7, with 9 bases that match TRBD2. The CDR3 length is 15 residues. Per germline, CDR1 MNHEY and CDR2 SMNVEV (reference sequence). The V segment lost 2 bases and the J segment 0 bases; nucleotides outside the gene matches: 2. Here the CDR3 reads CASSLRREGSYEQYF. The CDR3 region has the DNA TGTGCCAGCAGTTTACGGCGGGAGGGCTCCTACGAGCAGTACTTC.

V and J are TRBV30 and TRBJ1-1; D remains ambiguous. The ends were cut back, 4 bases at V and 4 bases at J, with 10 bases in the middle. The germline CDR1 and CDR2 sequences are GTSNPN and SVGIG (reference sequence). The CDR3 consists of 12 residues. CDR3: CAWILGGTEAFF. The CDR3 DNA sequence: TGTGCCTGGATCCTAGGAGGCACTGAAGCTTTCTTT.

The chain combines TRBV28 with TRBJ1-2; no definite D call. CDR3 length equals 12 residues. Looked up from germline, CDR1 is MDHEN and CDR2 is SYDVKM. V was cut by 8 bases and J by 0 bases, with 7 bases left in between. The CDR3: CASGGSNYGYTF. The CDR3 DNA reads TGTGCCAGCGGCGGATCTAACTATGGCTACACCTTC.

The gene calls are TRBV6-6 and TRBJ1-5; 9 bases are a match to TRBD1. V was clipped by 2 bases and J by 5 bases; unmatched bases: 7. CDR1 is MNHNY and CDR2 is SVGAGI in the germline V gene (reference sequence). This CDR3 is built from 16 residues. The chain's CDR3 is CASSYPGTGFDQPQHF. The CDR3 DNA follows: TGTGCCAGCAGTTACCCCGGGACAGGGTTTGATCAGCCCCAGCATTTT.

The chain uses TRBV18 and TRBJ2-7; a weak D match, TRBD1 (6 bases). There are 17 residues in the CDR3. Trimming stripped 0 bases from V and 5 bases from J, with 20 bases between. CDR1 and CDR2 from the germline V gene are KGHSH and LQKENI. In DNA, the CDR3 is TGTGCCAGCTCACCACCGTTTCCCTGGGCAGGGGCTGACGAGCAGTACTTC. This codes for CASSPPFPWAGADEQYF.

The J gene is TRBJ2-5, the V gene TRBV12-3 or TRBV12-4; maybe TRBD1 (5 bases). The CDR3 loop spans 12 amino acids. With 8 bases removed from V and 8 bases from J, the gap between germline ends came to 15 bases. CDR3 protein: CASSNQGRTQYF. The CDR3 nucleotides read TGTGCCAGCTCAAATCAGGGTCGCACCCAGTACTTC.

The chain is built from TRBV5-8 and TRBJ2-2, with no clear D. V was shortened by 4 bases and J by 6 bases, with 4 bases between the two germline ends. Germline V gene data show CDR1 as SGHTS and CDR2 as YDEGEE. The CDR3 is 11 residues long. The CDR3 DNA reads as TGTGCCAGCAGCCTCCCCGGGGAGCTGTTTTTT. Encoded protein: CASSLPGELFF.

The chain employs TRBV2 and TRBJ2-3, with a tentative D call TRBD2 (6 bases). V was clipped by 8 bases and J by 3 bases, with 18 bases between them. The CDR3 is 15 amino acids. CDR1 and CDR2 from the germline V gene are SNHLY and FYNNEI. CDR3 in amino acids: CASEENGSGTDTQYF. CDR3 in DNA: TGTGCCAGCGAGGAAAACGGGAGTGGTACAGATACGCAGTATTTT.

Written as DNA, the CDR3 is TGTGCCAGCAGCCCCAGTGCGGGGGGGTTCGGGGAGACCCAGTACTTC. As protein: CASSPSAGGFGETQYF. The chain combines TRBV7-2 with TRBJ2-5, with 9 bases identical to TRBD2. V was clipped by 5 bases and J by 5 bases; unmatched bases: 12. Germline V gene sequence: CDR1 SGHTA, CDR2 FQGNSA. This CDR3 has 16 residues.

The chain links TRBV6-2 or TRBV6-3 to TRBJ2-7, with D possibly matching TRBD1 (5 bases). Looked up from germline, CDR1 is MNHEY and CDR2 is SVGEGT. V was trimmed by 2 bases and J by 3 bases, leaving 11 bases between them. This CDR3 is 14 amino acids long. The CDR3 coding sequence is TGTGCCAGCAGTTACACAGGAATCCTCTACGAGCAGTACTTC. As protein: CASSYTGILYEQYF.